This T cell receptor (beta chain) appears in the sequencing data of a study of OX40 agonist ivuxolimab in advanced cancers. Notes on the research overall: Ivuxolimab was an agonistic, fully human IgG2 monoclonal antibody directed against OX40 (CD134), a costimulatory receptor. The paper reports the monotherapy dose-escalation portion (N of about 54 patients) of the phase I ivuxolimab trial. The purpose of peripheral TCRbeta sequencing was to test whether ivuxolimab changed TCR sequence diversity and led to clonal T-cell expansion. The dose-escalation cohort was roughly 80% male with a mean age of approximately 60 years, ranging from about 23 to 85. Among the roughly 50 dose-escalation patients, some 20 had hepatocellular carcinoma, roughly 15 melanoma, 9 renal cell carcinoma and 9 head and neck cancer. Intravenous ivuxolimab was administered to patients every 2 weeks at six dose levels: 0.01, 0.1, 0.3, 1.5, 3 and 10 mg/kg. Prior anti-PD-1, anti-PD-L1 or anti-CTLA-4 therapy was permitted, and 40% of dose-escalation patients had received checkpoint inhibitors. Partial responses occurred in three dose-escalation patients: two with cutaneous melanoma and one with hepatocellular carcinoma. Summary of the overall study and its limitations: In partial responders in the 0.1-3.0 mg/kg groups, normalized peripheral clonal expansion was found to be among the lowest, especially among CD8+ T cells. At doses of 0.1 to 3.0 mg/kg, clonal expansion of both CD4+ and CD8+ T cells in blood was seen between baseline and week 6. Antigen specificity was not determined for the clonally expanded peripheral T cells. Low levels of normalized T-cell clonal expansion were also seen in some nonresponding patients. On average, CD8+ T cells showed more expanded clones than CD4+ T cells after ivuxolimab.

Patients with a history of autoimmune disease or receiving systemic immunosuppression were excluded from the trial. Peripheral blood for TCR sequencing was drawn from every dose cohort at baseline, at cycle 4 day 1 and at cycle 7 day 1. The samples were taken from a phase I, first-in-human, multicenter, open-label dose-escalation trial of ivuxolimab. Adults with locally advanced or metastatic head and neck squamous cell, hepatocellular, melanoma or renal cell carcinoma were enrolled in the trial. Before TCR sequencing, CD4+ T cells and CD8+ T cells were sorted from peripheral blood as separate populations. Genomic DNA was isolated from the sorted cells so that the TCRbeta CDR3 region could be sequenced. The immunoSEQ Assay was used to sequence the TCRbeta CDR3 regions. Sourced from immuneACCESS, this table was stored by TCRdb with only in-frame sequences that have V and J called. A share of the clones is absent; for the studies checked, an unresolved V gene accounts for under half, and the remainder has no known explanation. Across this sample there are about 50,000 clones, with around nine tenths seen only once. The ten largest clones take up about 6.5% of the sample.

The CDR3 runs 13 residues from the cysteine to the phenylalanine. The retained sequence is limited to the CDR3, 39 bases, with the frame set at the first base. V is clipped by 3 bases and J by 6 bases, and the sequence between their germline boundaries is 9 bases long. CDR1 is given as SGHDN and CDR2 as FVKESK, both from the germline V gene. This clone occurred a few times. This receptor's antigen is unknown. It has no much larger one-base neighbor in the sample; base qualities were not kept. The V and J segments used are TRBV14 and TRBJ2-1; confidence is insufficient to name the D gene. The sequenced sample was CD4+ or CD8+ T cells sorted from blood, obtained in a trial of the OX40 agonist ivuxolimab. The receptor comes from an adult with an advanced solid tumor such as melanoma, head and neck, liver or kidney cancer. The CDR3 protein sequence reads: CASSQIGLNEQFF. DNA sequence: TGTGCCAGCAGCCAGATCGGTCTCAATGAGCAGTTCTTC.